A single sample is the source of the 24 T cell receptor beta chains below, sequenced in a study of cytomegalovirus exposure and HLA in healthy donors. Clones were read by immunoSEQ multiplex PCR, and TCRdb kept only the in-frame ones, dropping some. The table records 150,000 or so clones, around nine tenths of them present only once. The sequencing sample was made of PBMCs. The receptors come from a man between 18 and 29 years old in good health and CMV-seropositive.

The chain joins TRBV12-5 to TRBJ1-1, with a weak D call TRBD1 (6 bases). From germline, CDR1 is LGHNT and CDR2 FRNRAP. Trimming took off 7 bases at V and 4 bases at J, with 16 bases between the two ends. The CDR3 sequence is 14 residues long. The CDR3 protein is CASAHTSGVTEAFF. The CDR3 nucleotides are TGTGCTAGTGCCCACACATCAGGGGTCACTGAAGCTTTCTTT.

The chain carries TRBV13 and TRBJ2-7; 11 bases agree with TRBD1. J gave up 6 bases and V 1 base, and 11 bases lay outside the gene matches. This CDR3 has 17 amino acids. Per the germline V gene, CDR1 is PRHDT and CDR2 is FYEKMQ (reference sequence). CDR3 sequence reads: CASSLDLRTGGPGEQYF. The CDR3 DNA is TGTGCCAGCAGCTTAGATCTTAGGACAGGGGGCCCTGGCGAGCAGTACTTC.

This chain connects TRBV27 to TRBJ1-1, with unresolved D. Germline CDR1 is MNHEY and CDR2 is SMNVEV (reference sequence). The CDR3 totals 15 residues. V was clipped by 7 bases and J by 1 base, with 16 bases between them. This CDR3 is CASNGPGRGNTEAFF. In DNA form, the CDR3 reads TGTGCCAGCAATGGCCCGGGAAGAGGGAACACTGAAGCTTTCTTT.

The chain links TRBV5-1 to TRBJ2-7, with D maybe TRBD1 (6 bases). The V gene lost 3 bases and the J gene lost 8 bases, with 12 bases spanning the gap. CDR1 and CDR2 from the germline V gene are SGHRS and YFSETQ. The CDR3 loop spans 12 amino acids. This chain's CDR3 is CASSSDSPKQYF. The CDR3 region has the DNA TGCGCCAGCAGCTCGGACAGCCCCAAGCAGTACTTC. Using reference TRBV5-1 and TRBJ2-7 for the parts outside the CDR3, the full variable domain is KAGVTQTPRYLIKTRGQQVTLSCSPISGHRSVSWYQQTPGQGLQFLFEYFSETQRNKGNFPGRFSGRQFSNSRSEMNVSTLELGDSALYLCASSSDSPKQYFGPGTRLTVT.

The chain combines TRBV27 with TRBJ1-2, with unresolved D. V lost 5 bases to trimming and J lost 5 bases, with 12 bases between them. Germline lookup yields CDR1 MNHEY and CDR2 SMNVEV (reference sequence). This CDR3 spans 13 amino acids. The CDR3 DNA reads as TGTGCCAGCAGTCCCGGGAGGGCATATGGCTACACCTTC. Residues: CASSPGRAYGYTF.

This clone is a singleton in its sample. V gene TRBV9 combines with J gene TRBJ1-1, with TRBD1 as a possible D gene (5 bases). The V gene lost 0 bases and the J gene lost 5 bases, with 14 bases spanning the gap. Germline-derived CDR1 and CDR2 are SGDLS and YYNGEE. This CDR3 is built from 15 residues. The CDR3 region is CASSVGRRGGTEAFF. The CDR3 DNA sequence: TGTGCCAGCAGCGTAGGAAGAAGGGGAGGTACTGAAGCTTTCTTT.

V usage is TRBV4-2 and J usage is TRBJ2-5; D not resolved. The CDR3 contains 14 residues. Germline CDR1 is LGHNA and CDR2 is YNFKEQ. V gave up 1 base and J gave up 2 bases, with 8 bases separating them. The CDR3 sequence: CASSQVSSQETQYF. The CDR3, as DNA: TGTGCCAGCAGCCAAGTTTCCAGTCAAGAGACCCAGTACTTC.

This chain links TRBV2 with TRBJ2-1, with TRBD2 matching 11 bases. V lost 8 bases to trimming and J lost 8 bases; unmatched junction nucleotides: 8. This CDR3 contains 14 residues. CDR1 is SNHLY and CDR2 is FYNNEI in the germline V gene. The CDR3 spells CASATSGRPYEQFF. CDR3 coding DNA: TGTGCCAGCGCAACTAGCGGGAGACCCTATGAGCAGTTCTTC.

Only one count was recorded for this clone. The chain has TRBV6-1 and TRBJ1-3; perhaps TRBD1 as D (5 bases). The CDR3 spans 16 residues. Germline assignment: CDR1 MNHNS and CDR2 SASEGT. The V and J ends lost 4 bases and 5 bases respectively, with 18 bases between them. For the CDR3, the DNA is TGTGCCAGCAGTGCCCACCCCCAGGGAGGAAGAAACACCATATATTTT. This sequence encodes CASSAHPQGGRNTIYF.

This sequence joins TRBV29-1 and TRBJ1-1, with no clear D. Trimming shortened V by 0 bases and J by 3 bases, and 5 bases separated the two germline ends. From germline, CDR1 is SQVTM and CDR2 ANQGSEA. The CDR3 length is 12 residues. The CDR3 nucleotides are TGCAGCGTTGAAGACGGTTACACTGAAGCTTTCTTT. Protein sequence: CSVEDGYTEAFF.

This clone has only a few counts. The CDR3 DNA reads TGTGCCAGCAGTTTATCCAGGGTGAGGCAGCCCCAGCATTTT. Translated: CASSLSRVRQPQHF. V is TRBV27 and J is TRBJ1-5, with D maybe TRBD1 (5 bases). From germline, CDR1 is MNHEY and CDR2 SMNVEV (reference sequence). There are 14 residues in the CDR3. V was clipped by 0 bases and J by 7 bases, with 10 bases between them.

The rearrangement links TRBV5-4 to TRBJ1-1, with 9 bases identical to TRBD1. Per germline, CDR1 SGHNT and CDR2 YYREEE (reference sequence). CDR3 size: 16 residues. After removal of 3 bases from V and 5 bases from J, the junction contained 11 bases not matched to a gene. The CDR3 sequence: CASSSRDRVLGTEAFF. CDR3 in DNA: TGTGCCAGCAGCTCCCGGGACAGGGTGCTCGGGACTGAAGCTTTCTTT.

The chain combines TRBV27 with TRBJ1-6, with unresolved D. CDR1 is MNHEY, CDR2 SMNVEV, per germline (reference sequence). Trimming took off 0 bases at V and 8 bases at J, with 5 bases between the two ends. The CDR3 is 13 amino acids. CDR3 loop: CASSLSEYSPLHF. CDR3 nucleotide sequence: TGTGCCAGCAGTTTATCCGAGTATTCACCCCTCCACTTT.

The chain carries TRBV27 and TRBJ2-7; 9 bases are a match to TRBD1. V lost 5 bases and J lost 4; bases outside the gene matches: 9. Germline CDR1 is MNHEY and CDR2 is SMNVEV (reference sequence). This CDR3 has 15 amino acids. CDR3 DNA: TGTGCCAGCAGTCCGTGGGACAGGGAGGGTTACGAGCAGTACTTC. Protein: CASSPWDREGYEQYF.

CDR3 coding DNA: TGTGCCTGGGGCCCTAGCGGGTTTAACAATGAGCAGTTCTTC. As protein: CAWGPSGFNNEQFF. This chain connects TRBV30 to TRBJ2-1; 8 nucleotides agree with TRBD2. CDR3 length equals 14 residues. Germline assignment: CDR1 GTSNPN and CDR2 SVGIG (reference sequence). The J segment lost 5 bases and the V segment lost 5 bases, leaving 8 bases of the junction unmatched. The entire variable domain, with the rest obtained from reference TRBV30 and TRBJ2-1, is as follows: SQTIHQWPATLVQPVGSPLSLECTVEGTSNPNLYWYRQAAGRGLQLLFYSVGIGQISSEVPQNLSASRPQDRQFILSSKKLLLSDSGFYLCAWGPSGFNNEQFFGPGTRLTVL.

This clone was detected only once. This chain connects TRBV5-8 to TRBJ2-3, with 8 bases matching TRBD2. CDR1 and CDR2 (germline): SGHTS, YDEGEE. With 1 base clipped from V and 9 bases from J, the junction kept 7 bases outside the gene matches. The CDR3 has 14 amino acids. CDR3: CASSLFGGVETQYF. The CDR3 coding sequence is TGTGCCAGCAGCTTGTTCGGGGGGGTTGAGACGCAGTATTTT. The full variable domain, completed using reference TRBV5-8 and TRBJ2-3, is EAGVTQSPTHLIKTRGQQATLRCSPISGHTSVYWYQQALGLGLQFLLWYDEGEERNRGNFPPRFSGRQFPNYSSELNVNALELEDSALYLCASSLFGGVETQYFGPGTRLTVL.

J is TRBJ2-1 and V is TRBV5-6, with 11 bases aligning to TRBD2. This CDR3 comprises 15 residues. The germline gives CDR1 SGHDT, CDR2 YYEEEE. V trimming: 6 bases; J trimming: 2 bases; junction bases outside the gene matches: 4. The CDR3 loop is CASTELAGAYNEQFF. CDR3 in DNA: TGTGCCAGCACCGAACTAGCGGGAGCCTACAATGAGCAGTTCTTC.

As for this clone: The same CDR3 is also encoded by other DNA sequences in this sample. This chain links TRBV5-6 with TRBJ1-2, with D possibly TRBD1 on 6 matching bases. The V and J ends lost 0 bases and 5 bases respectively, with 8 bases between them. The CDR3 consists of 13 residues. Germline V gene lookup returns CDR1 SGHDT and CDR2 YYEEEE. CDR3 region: CASSLGTDYGYTF. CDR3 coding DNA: TGTGCCAGCAGCTTGGGGACAGATTATGGCTACACCTTC.

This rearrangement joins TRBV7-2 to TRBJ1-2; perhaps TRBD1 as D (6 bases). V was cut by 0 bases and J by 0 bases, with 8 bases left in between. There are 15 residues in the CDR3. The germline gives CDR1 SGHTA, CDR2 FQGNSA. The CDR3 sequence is CASSLARDTNYGYTF. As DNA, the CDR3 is TGTGCCAGCAGCTTAGCGAGGGACACTAACTATGGCTACACCTTC.

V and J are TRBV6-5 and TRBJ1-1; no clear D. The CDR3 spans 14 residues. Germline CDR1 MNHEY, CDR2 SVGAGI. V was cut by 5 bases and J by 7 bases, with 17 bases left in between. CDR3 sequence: CASSRETEHVEAFF. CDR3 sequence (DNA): TGTGCCAGCAGTAGGGAGACCGAACATGTTGAAGCTTTCTTT.

The CDR3 spells CASSQDSAGATLRNYGYTF. Here the CDR3 DNA reads TGCGCCAGCAGCCAAGATTCGGCAGGGGCTACTCTCCGTAACTATGGCTACACCTTC. The chain links TRBV4-1 to TRBJ1-2, with D tentatively TRBD1 (6 bases). V lost 0 bases, J lost 1 base, and 21 bases lay in between. Germline CDR1 and CDR2: MGHRA and YSYEKL. The CDR3 is 19 amino acids.

The CDR3 coding sequence is TGTGCCAGCAGCCAAGACCTAGCGGGGGCCTCGAAGGACGGGGAGCTGTTTTTT. Its translation: CASSQDLAGASKDGELFF. The J gene is TRBJ2-2, the V gene TRBV4-2; 10 bases align to TRBD2. This CDR3 region has 18 residues. V trimming: 0 bases; J trimming: 7 bases; junction bases outside the gene matches: 11. Germline loops: CDR1 LGHNA, CDR2 YNFKEQ.

CDR3 sequence (DNA): TGTGCCAGCAGTTTATTAGCAGGGATGAACACTGAAGCTTTCTTT. Its protein is CASSLLAGMNTEAFF. J is TRBJ1-1 and V is TRBV28; possible D gene TRBD1, 5 bases. V was shortened by 1 base and J by 0 bases, with 9 bases between the two germline ends. This CDR3 has 15 residues. The germline V gene has CDR1 MDHEN and CDR2 SYDVKM.

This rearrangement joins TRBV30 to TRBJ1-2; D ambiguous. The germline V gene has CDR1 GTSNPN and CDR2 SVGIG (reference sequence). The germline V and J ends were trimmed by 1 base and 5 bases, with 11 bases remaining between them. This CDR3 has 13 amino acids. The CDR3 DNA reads TGTGCCTGGAGTGGCCCGGAGGAGTATGGCTACACCTTC. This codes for CAWSGPEEYGYTF.